The 20 T cell receptor beta chains below all came from one sample that was sequenced in a study of radiotherapy plus CTLA-4 blockade in lung cancer. TCRdb's copy holds only in-frame clones and misses some; the assay was immunoSEQ multiplex PCR. The table includes about 53,000 clones, approximately 85% detected once. The sequences come from peripheral blood, collected from a patient treated with radiotherapy plus ipilimumab. The receptors come from a human donor with non-small cell lung cancer whose response to radiotherapy plus ipilimumab could not be evaluated.

The chain recombines TRBV6-6 with TRBJ2-7, with TRBD1 matching over 7 bases. Trimming cost V 8 bases and J 1 base; bases outside gene matches: 5. The CDR3 runs to 13 residues. The germline CDR1 and CDR2 sequences are MNHNY and SVGAGI (reference sequence). The CDR3 spells CASALGQSYEQYF. Here the CDR3 DNA reads TGTGCCAGCGCCCTGGGACAGTCCTACGAGCAGTACTTC.

The chain links TRBV27 to TRBJ1-2; 8 bases fit TRBD1. The CDR3 length is 16 residues. The V gene's germline CDR1 is MNHEY and CDR2 SMNVEV (reference sequence). Unmatched junction bases numbered 5, after V lost 2 bases and J lost 0 bases. This CDR3 reads CASSLKGQGTNYGYTF. The CDR3 DNA reads as TGTGCCAGCAGTTTAAAAGGACAGGGTACTAACTATGGCTACACCTTC.

The gene calls are TRBV5-5 and TRBJ1-5, with D tentatively TRBD1 (5 bases). The CDR3 length is 13 residues. Germline values: CDR1 SGHKS, CDR2 YYEKEE (reference sequence). Trimming cost V 4 bases and J 8 bases, with 13 bases left between them. CDR3 region: CASSTQGLEPQHF. CDR3 sequence (DNA): TGTGCCAGCAGCACGCAGGGTTTAGAGCCCCAGCATTTT.

This chain joins TRBV5-1 and TRBJ2-7; D is perhaps TRBD2 (5 bases). Germline CDR1 reads SGHRS; CDR2 reads YFSETQ. V lost 5 bases and J lost 5, with 11 bases in between. The CDR3 totals 12 residues. CDR3 residues: CASRGSGNEQYF. The CDR3 DNA reads as TGCGCCAGCAGGGGGTCGGGGAACGAGCAGTACTTC.

J is TRBJ2-7 and V is TRBV28; TRBD1 matches at 10 bases. Looked up from germline, CDR1 is MDHEN and CDR2 is SYDVKM. This CDR3 is built from 16 residues. The V segment lost 3 bases and the J segment 1 base; nucleotides outside the gene matches: 6. The CDR3 reads CASSFGGTGASYEQYF. The CDR3 DNA sequence: TGTGCCAGCAGTTTTGGGGGGACAGGGGCATCCTACGAGCAGTACTTC. The entire variable domain, with the rest obtained from reference TRBV28 and TRBJ2-7, is as follows: DVKVTQSSRYLVKRTGEKVFLECVQDMDHENMFWYRQDPGLGLRLIYFSYDVKMKEKGDIPEGYSVSREKKERFSLILESASTNQTSMYLCASSFGGTGASYEQYFGPGTRLTVT.

The V and J genes are TRBV27 and TRBJ2-7; 10 nucleotides match TRBD2. The V and J ends lost 6 bases and 4 bases, in that order; junction bases with no gene match: 15. Germline loops: CDR1 MNHEY, CDR2 SMNVEV (reference sequence). The CDR3 contains 17 residues. CDR3 nucleotide sequence: TGTGCCAGCAGACAACCCCCCTCAGCGGGAGGGCCGTACGAGCAGTACTTC. This translates into CASRQPPSAGGPYEQYF.

The V and J genes are TRBV4-2 and TRBJ1-1; TRBD1 might be the D (6 bases). Between the trimmed V and J ends, which lost 0 bases and 1 base, there was a span of 9 bases. This CDR3 comprises 15 residues. CDR1 LGHNA and CDR2 YNFKEQ come from the germline V gene. The CDR3 bases are TGTGCCAGCAGCCAAGATGGGGGCGGGAACACTGAAGCTTTCTTT. Translating it yields CASSQDGGGNTEAFF.

The rearrangement joins TRBV19 to TRBJ2-4; possible D gene TRBD2, 6 bases. V gave up 1 base and J gave up 5 bases, with 6 bases separating them. The CDR3 extends over 13 amino acids. CDR1 and CDR2 from the germline V gene are LNHDA and SQIVND (reference sequence). CDR3 residues: CASSIAGENIQYF. CDR3 nucleotides: TGTGCCAGTAGTATAGCGGGGGAAAACATTCAGTACTTC.

This clone has a single count. This chain connects TRBV2 to TRBJ2-3; 11 nucleotides align to TRBD2. The CDR3 is made up of 18 amino acids. Germline-derived CDR1 and CDR2 are SNHLY and FYNNEI. The trim removed 0 bases at V and 2 bases at J, leaving 7 bases unmatched. Here the CDR3 reads CASSEAGTSGLYTDTQYF. CDR3 nucleotides: TGTGCCAGCAGTGAAGCTGGGACTAGCGGTTTATACACAGATACGCAGTATTTT.

The chain employs TRBV7-8 and TRBJ1-2; TRBD1 is a possible D gene (5 bases). Germline-derived CDR1 and CDR2 are SGHVS and FQNEAQ. V shed 5 bases and J shed 4 bases, with 11 bases lying between them. The CDR3 runs to 13 residues. CDR3 nucleotide sequence: TGTGCCAGCAGCAGGACCGGGGGCTATGGCTACACCTTC. Protein product: CASSRTGGYGYTF.

This sequence joins TRBV19 and TRBJ2-1; the match to TRBD2 covers 9 bases. Per germline, CDR1 LNHDA and CDR2 SQIVND (reference sequence). The CDR3 extends over 15 amino acids. V gave up 2 bases and J gave up 3 bases; unmatched junction bases: 2. CDR3 protein: CASSIISGGYNEQFF. The CDR3 bases are TGTGCCAGTAGTATAATTAGCGGGGGCTACAATGAGCAGTTCTTC.

V is TRBV28 and J is TRBJ2-1; 11 positions agree with TRBD1. The CDR3 runs to 17 residues. V shed 8 bases, J shed 8 bases, and the junction held 17 bases outside the gene matches. CDR1 is MDHEN and CDR2 is SYDVKM in the germline V gene. For the CDR3, the DNA is TGTGCCAGCTACAGTTTGATGGGACAGGGGGTAGTTGATGAGCAGTTCTTC. This sequence encodes CASYSLMGQGVVDEQFF.

V usage is TRBV4-1 and J usage is TRBJ1-2, with D tentatively TRBD1 (5 bases). V was cut by 4 bases and J by 0 bases, with 9 bases left in between. The CDR3 has 14 residues. CDR1 and CDR2 from the germline V gene are MGHRA and YSYEKL. The CDR3: CASSLGHSNYGYTF. The CDR3 coding sequence is TGCGCCAGCAGCCTAGGACATTCTAACTATGGCTACACCTTC.

This chain connects TRBV5-1 to TRBJ2-5; the match to TRBD2 covers 12 bases. The CDR3 sequence is 15 residues long. CDR1 and CDR2 (germline): SGHRS, YFSETQ. Losses at the gene ends were 5 bases for V and 5 bases for J; bases not matched to a gene: 7. The chain's CDR3 is CASSQTSGSEETQYF. The CDR3 DNA sequence: TGCGCCAGCAGTCAGACTAGCGGGAGTGAGGAGACCCAGTACTTC.

The chain joins TRBV7-2 to TRBJ1-5; D gene uncertain. Germline lookup yields CDR1 SGHTA and CDR2 FQGNSA. V lost 0 bases and J 3 bases, leaving 9 bases between the germline ends. CDR3 size: 15 residues. This CDR3 is CASSLAGVFNQPQHF. CDR3 DNA: TGTGCCAGCAGCTTAGCCGGGGTTTTCAATCAGCCCCAGCATTTT.

The rearrangement links TRBV7-2 to TRBJ2-3; D unclear. The CDR3 contains 15 residues. V dropped 3 bases and J dropped 1 base, with 11 bases sitting between them. Germline CDR1 is SGHTA and CDR2 is FQGNSA. CDR3 sequence (DNA): TGTGCCAGCAGCTTTGCCTACGCGGGCACAGATACGCAGTATTTT. This sequence encodes CASSFAYAGTDTQYF. Complete variable domain (other parts from reference TRBV7-2 and TRBJ2-3): GAGVSQSPSNKVTEKGKDVELRCDPISGHTALYWYRQSLGQGLEFLIYFQGNSAPDKSGLPSDRFSAERTGGSVSTLTIQRTQQEDSAVYLCASSFAYAGTDTQYFGPGTRLTVL.

V is TRBV7-2 and J is TRBJ2-1, with 9 bases aligning to TRBD1. The CDR3 spans 13 residues. Germline V CDR1 and CDR2: SGHTA, FQGNSA. J was trimmed by 6 bases and V by 9 bases; bases with no gene match: 6. The CDR3 DNA follows: TGTGCCAGTATCCGGGACAGGGCCAATGAGCAGTTCTTC. Translated, it gives CASIRDRANEQFF.

The CDR3 here is CASSQDGGTENNEQFF. CDR3 in DNA: TGCGCCAGCAGCCAAGATGGGGGGACAGAAAACAATGAGCAGTTCTTC. V is TRBV4-3 and J is TRBJ2-1; weak D call: TRBD1 (7 bases). This CDR3 region has 16 residues. The V gene lost 0 bases and the J gene lost 5 bases, with 14 bases spanning the gap. Germline V gene lookup returns CDR1 LGHNA and CDR2 YSLEER.

The CDR3 DNA reads TGTGCCAGTGACAGGGGGAGGCTAGAGACCCAGTACTTC. Translating it yields CASDRGRLETQYF. This chain connects TRBV28 to TRBJ2-5, with 9 bases aligning to TRBD1. The length of the CDR3 is 13 residues. V was clipped by 9 bases and J by 4 bases; unmatched bases: 6. Germline V gives CDR1 MDHEN, CDR2 SYDVKM.

The V gene is TRBV23-1, the J gene TRBJ2-5; 11 bases match TRBD2. The J call may be incorrect, as the DNA end agrees better with TRBJ2-7. TRBV23-1 is annotated as an ORF whose role is uncertain. The CDR3 extends over 20 amino acids. Here the CDR3 DNA reads TGCGCCAGCAGTCAACATCCTCCACCTTCTAGCGGGAGGTGCTCCTACGAGCAGTACTTC. Protein sequence: CASSQHPPPSSGRCSYEQYF.